These 20 T cell receptor beta chains were all obtained from the same sample, sequenced in a study of shared clonotypes between healthy human individuals. Assay used: immunoSEQ multiplex PCR; TCRdb lists only in-frame clones, some missing. The profile shows about 990,000 clones, 78% of them singletons. Material: memory CD4+ T cells from PBMCs. This sample's subset: CD45RA-negative fraction. These receptors were taken from a man younger than 30 in good health. Some clones in this sample may be carry-over from other donors' samples.

The chain has TRBV25-1 and TRBJ1-4; D is uncertain. The V gene lost 6 bases and the J gene lost 5 bases, with 7 bases spanning the gap. The CDR3 has 12 residues. Germline V gives CDR1 MGHDK, CDR2 SYGVNS. CDR3 region: CASSEKNEKLFF. The CDR3 region has the DNA TGTGCCAGCAGCGAGAAAAATGAAAAACTGTTTTTT.

The rearrangement uses TRBV19 and TRBJ2-1, with D perhaps TRBD1 (6 bases). CDR1 and CDR2 from the germline V gene are LNHDA and SQIVND (reference sequence). Trimming stripped 3 bases from V and 0 bases from J, with 12 bases between. The CDR3 is 16 residues long. CDR3 in DNA: TGTGCCAGTAGTATTACCCGAGGGGGCTCCTACAATGAGCAGTTCTTC. This gives the protein CASSITRGGSYNEQFF.

The chain joins TRBV7-3 to TRBJ2-1; 10 positions agree with TRBD2. CDR1 and CDR2 from the germline V gene are SGHTA and FQGTGA. The junction had 9 bases not matched to a gene; V was cut back by 3 bases and J by 10 bases. The CDR3 loop spans 15 amino acids. CDR3 nucleotides: TGTGCCAGCAGCTTGGGGCTAGCGGGAGTACTAGAGCAGTTCTTC. It encodes CASSLGLAGVLEQFF.

The rearrangement joins TRBV7-8 to TRBJ2-3; no reliable D call. The CDR3 runs 11 residues. Germline CDR1 and CDR2: SGHVS and FQNEAQ. With 5 bases removed from V and 4 bases from J, the gap between germline ends came to 4 bases. The CDR3 nucleotides are TGTGCCAGCAGCAGTTCAGATACGCAGTATTTT. It encodes CASSSSDTQYF.

The chain couples TRBV6-6 to TRBJ2-7, with 7 nucleotides matching TRBD1. This CDR3 has 15 amino acids. Germline V lookup: CDR1 MNHNY, CDR2 SVGAGI (reference sequence). J was trimmed by 2 bases and V by 0 bases; bases with no gene match: 4. This chain's CDR3 is CASSYSPTGPYEQYF. CDR3 nucleotides: TGTGCCAGCAGTTACTCACCGACAGGGCCCTACGAGCAGTACTTC.

In regard to this clone: A much larger clone lies a single base off, so this may be a read error. The chain combines TRBV5-5 with TRBJ2-5; 8 bases match TRBD1. The CDR3 consists of 13 residues. The junction had 3 bases not matched to a gene; V was cut back by 4 bases and J by 4 bases. The germline gives CDR1 SGHKS, CDR2 YYEKEE (reference sequence). The CDR3 DNA is TGTGCCAGCAGCAACGGACAGGGAGAGACCCAGTACTTC. It yields the protein CASSNGQGETQYF.

The chain links TRBV7-3 to TRBJ1-1; 7 positions match TRBD1. V lost 5 bases and J lost 4; bases outside the gene matches: 7. In germline, CDR1 is SGHTA, CDR2 FQGTGA. The CDR3 extends over 14 amino acids. The CDR3 DNA is TGTGCCAGCAGCCAATACAGGGGTTCCACTGAAGCTTTCTTT. As protein: CASSQYRGSTEAFF.

The rearrangement joins TRBV10-2 to TRBJ2-3, with 8 bases aligning to TRBD1. The CDR3 consists of 14 residues. With V trimmed by 6 bases and J by 6 bases, 8 bases remained unmatched. Germline V gene data show CDR1 as WSHSY and CDR2 as SAAADI. This CDR3 reads CASRTGDRGDTQYF. As DNA, the CDR3 is TGCGCCAGCAGGACTGGTGACAGGGGCGATACGCAGTATTTT.

The V call is TRBV6-5, the J call TRBJ2-1, with 7 bases fitting TRBD2. Losses at the gene ends were 7 bases for V and 6 bases for J; bases not matched to a gene: 6. Germline CDR1 is MNHEY and CDR2 is SVGAGI. The CDR3 length is 13 residues. CDR3 sequence reads: CASTRGRGNEQFF. The CDR3 coding sequence is TGTGCCAGCACCCGCGGGAGAGGCAATGAGCAGTTCTTC.

The chain has TRBV9 and TRBJ2-3; D perhaps matches TRBD2 (7 bases). The CDR3 covers 19 residues. Germline V lookup: CDR1 SGDLS, CDR2 YYNGEE. The V and J ends lost 0 bases and 2 bases respectively, with 22 bases between them. For the CDR3, the DNA is TGTGCCAGCAGCGTAGTGGGTAGCGAAAGGGGGGGACACACAGATACGCAGTATTTT. It is translated as CASSVVGSERGGHTDTQYF. Using reference TRBV9 and TRBJ2-3 for the parts outside the CDR3, the full variable domain is DSGVTQTPKHLITATGQRVTLRCSPRSGDLSVYWYQQSLDQGLQFLIQYYNGEERAKGNILERFSAQQFPDLHSELNLSSLELGDSALYFCASSVVGSERGGHTDTQYFGPGTRLTVL.

The V gene is TRBV7-2, the J gene TRBJ2-7; weak D call: TRBD2 (6 bases). From germline, CDR1 is SGHTA and CDR2 FQGNSA. V was shortened by 5 bases and J by 4 bases, with 12 bases between the two germline ends. The CDR3 has 13 amino acids. The CDR3 sequence is CASSLSRGYEQYF. CDR3 nucleotide sequence: TGTGCCAGCAGCCTTAGTCGGGGGTACGAGCAGTACTTC.

This sequence joins TRBV2 and TRBJ2-5, with D unresolved. Germline V lookup: CDR1 SNHLY, CDR2 FYNNEI. V lost 4 bases to trimming and J lost 7 bases, with 10 bases between them. The CDR3 is made up of 12 amino acids. The CDR3 protein is CASSAVRATQYF. CDR3 bases: TGTGCCAGCAGTGCAGTCCGGGCGACCCAGTACTTC.

The rearrangement links TRBV11-2 to TRBJ2-3, with D possibly TRBD2 on 6 matching bases. The CDR3 runs 15 residues. V was clipped by 3 bases and J by 2 bases, with 12 bases between them. Per germline, CDR1 SGHAT and CDR2 FQNNGV. CDR3 sequence (DNA): TGTGCCAGCAGCTTGGTGGCGGGGCTCACAGATACGCAGTATTTT. Translated, it gives CASSLVAGLTDTQYF.

V and J are TRBV2 and TRBJ1-5, with 7 bases that match TRBD1. CDR3 length equals 15 residues. V was pared by 6 bases and J by 5 bases, with 10 bases of the junction left unmatched. Germline V gives CDR1 SNHLY, CDR2 FYNNEI. The CDR3 reads CASSGQLTGYQPQHF. The CDR3, as DNA: TGTGCCAGCAGCGGGCAGCTGACAGGGTATCAGCCCCAGCATTTT.

Worth noting for this clone: The same CDR3 also results from other DNA sequences found in this sample. The chain couples TRBV4-1 to TRBJ2-1, with D unclear. Trimming stripped 1 base from V and 4 bases from J, with 14 bases between. Germline V lookup: CDR1 MGHRA, CDR2 YSYEKL. The length of the CDR3 is 16 residues. The CDR3 region has the DNA TGCGCCAGCAGCCAAGTGGACCTCTTAGTATACAATGAGCAGTTCTTC. Encoded protein: CASSQVDLLVYNEQFF.

There are a few counts of this clone. V gene TRBV9 combines with J gene TRBJ1-2; D unclear. V lost 0 bases, J lost 1 base, and 10 bases lay in between. There are 15 residues in the CDR3. Germline loops: CDR1 SGDLS, CDR2 YYNGEE. This CDR3 reads CASSVAGGINYGYTF. CDR3 nucleotides: TGTGCCAGCAGCGTAGCTGGTGGGATTAACTATGGCTACACCTTC.

The chain combines TRBV29-1 with TRBJ2-1, with D tentatively TRBD2 (6 bases). The CDR3 is 14 residues long. From germline, CDR1 is SQVTM and CDR2 ANQGSEA. Trimming cost V 7 bases and J 7 bases, with 20 bases left between them. CDR3 sequence reads: CSAPRSGLTNEQFF. The CDR3 nucleotides are TGCAGCGCACCGAGGAGCGGACTAACTAATGAGCAGTTCTTC.

The rearrangement joins TRBV5-1 to TRBJ2-5, with D tentatively TRBD1 or TRBD2 (5 bases each). The CDR3 covers 15 residues. The V end lost 0 bases, the J end lost 1 base, and 10 bases lay between the germline ends. Germline V CDR1 and CDR2: SGHRS, YFSETQ. This chain's CDR3 is CASSLGLGVQETQYF. As DNA, the CDR3 is TGCGCCAGCAGCTTGGGACTGGGGGTCCAAGAGACCCAGTACTTC.

This rearrangement joins TRBV5-1 to TRBJ1-4; the match to TRBD1 covers 8 bases. CDR1 SGHRS and CDR2 YFSETQ come from the germline V gene. Trimming cost V 3 bases and J 2 bases; bases outside gene matches: 6. The CDR3 has 16 residues. The CDR3: CASSSGGASTNEKLFF. The DNA of the CDR3 is TGCGCCAGCAGCTCAGGGGGCGCATCGACTAATGAAAAACTGTTTTTT.

V and J are TRBV29-1 and TRBJ2-5; possibly TRBD1 for D (6 bases). The J call may be incorrect, as the DNA end agrees better with TRBJ2-7. This CDR3 has 14 residues. Germline V gene sequence: CDR1 SQVTM, CDR2 ANQGSEA. CDR3 protein: CSVEDRVGTNEQYF. The CDR3 DNA reads as TGCAGCGTTGAAGACAGGGTAGGGACAAACGAGCAGTACTTC.